Shown below are 16 T cell receptor beta chains from a single sample sequenced in a study of post-analysis software for immune sequencing data. Broader study findings: Compared with controls, patients had more of 4 to 6 TRBV segments, including TRBV5-6, TRBV5-1 and TRBV20-1.

These receptors have no known antigen. cDNA libraries of TCR beta carried unique molecular identifiers. In TCRdb, the PCR reads were re-called with MiXCR into one record per CDR3 protein. Of hundreds of thousands of distinct CDR3 sequences in the sample, roughly half were seen once. The specimen sequenced was blood. Source of these receptors: a girl under 18 with multiple sclerosis.

The rearrangement joins TRBV3-1 to TRBJ1-2; no reliable D call. CDR1 and CDR2 from the germline V gene are LGHDT and YNNKEL (reference sequence). This CDR3 has 15 amino acids. The V end lost 4 bases, the J end lost 0 bases, and 12 bases lay between the germline ends. In DNA, the CDR3 is TGTGCCAGCAGCCTCGGACCCGCTGCTAACTATGGCTACACCTTC. Protein sequence: CASSLGPAANYGYTF.

Concerning this clonotype itself: With a much larger clone just one base away, this may be a read error. The V gene is TRBV29-1, the J gene TRBJ2-3; D is unresolved. The CDR3 sequence is 15 residues long. Deletions cut 0 bases from V and 5 bases from J, with 15 bases between. Germline V CDR1 and CDR2: SQVTM, ANQGSEA. The CDR3 reads CSVEEFSPSKDTQYF. In DNA, the CDR3 is TGCAGCGTTGAAGAGTTTAGCCCCTCAAAAGATACGCAGTATTTT.

The rearrangement uses TRBV2 and TRBJ2-7; TRBD1 aligns across 7 bases. Losses at the gene ends were 10 bases for V and 4 bases for J; bases not matched to a gene: 4. The CDR3 spans 11 residues. From germline, CDR1 is SNHLY and CDR2 FYNNEI. The CDR3 reads CATHRGYEQYF. DNA for the CDR3: TGTGCCACACACAGGGGTTACGAGCAGTACTTC.

The V call is TRBV12-3 or TRBV12-4, the J call TRBJ2-5, with D unresolved. The CDR3 covers 13 residues. The germline V and J ends were trimmed by 3 bases and 5 bases, with 10 bases remaining between them. DNA for the CDR3: TGTGCCAGCAGTTTGTCAGGAGTGGAGACCCAGTACTTC. Protein: CASSLSGVETQYF.

This clonotype was seen only a few times. This rearrangement joins TRBV4-1 to TRBJ1-2; a weak D match, TRBD1 (5 bases). Germline-derived CDR1 and CDR2 are MGHRA and YSYEKL. V gave up 1 base and J gave up 8 bases, with 17 bases separating them. The CDR3 is made up of 15 amino acids. CDR3 sequence (DNA): TGCGCCAGCAGCCAAGTAGCTTCTCGGAGGGGCGGCTACACCTTC. This sequence encodes CASSQVASRRGGYTF.

The chain joins TRBV29-1 to TRBJ2-7; D not resolved. The CDR3 has 13 amino acids. CDR1 is SQVTM, CDR2 ANQGSEA, per germline. With 4 bases removed from V and 2 bases from J, the gap between germline ends came to 12 bases. CDR3 sequence reads: CSVVEIGTYEQYF. DNA for the CDR3: TGCAGCGTTGTGGAGATAGGTACCTACGAGCAGTACTTC.

The chain is built from TRBV3-1 and TRBJ2-6; D unresolved. The CDR3 runs to 15 residues. The V gene lost 1 base and the J gene lost 0 bases, with 4 bases spanning the gap. The V gene's germline CDR1 is LGHDT and CDR2 YNNKEL (reference sequence). CDR3 coding DNA: TGTGCCAGCAGCCAAGCCGGCTCTGGGGCCAACGTCCTGACTTTC. Its translation is CASSQAGSGANVLTF.

The chain has TRBV7-2 and TRBJ1-6; 7 bases map to TRBD1. J lost 6 bases, V lost 1 base, and 3 bases had no gene match. The CDR3 runs 15 residues. CDR1 is SGHTA, CDR2 FQGNSA, per germline. This chain's CDR3 is CASSLGGQFNSPLHF. The CDR3 DNA reads TGTGCCAGCAGCTTAGGGGGACAGTTTAATTCACCCCTCCACTTT. The variable domain in full, completed from reference TRBV7-2 and TRBJ1-6, reads GAGVSQSPSNKVTEKGKDVELRCDPISGHTALYWYRQSLGQGLEFLIYFQGNSAPDKSGLPSDRFSAERTGGSVSTLTIQRTQQEDSAVYLCASSLGGQFNSPLHFGNGTRLTVT.

This clonotype came up a few times. This CDR3 reads CASSSSSGRVEQYF. The CDR3 DNA is TGCGCCAGCAGTTCGTCTAGCGGGAGGGTCGAGCAGTACTTC. The genes are TRBV5-1 and TRBJ2-5; 12 bases align to TRBD2. The J call is in doubt because the DNA end fits TRBJ2-7 better. Germline values: CDR1 SGHRS, CDR2 YFSETQ. This CDR3 has 14 residues.

In this sample, this clonotype turned up once. The chain combines TRBV12-3 or TRBV12-4 with TRBJ2-1; weak D call: TRBD2 (6 bases). The V gene lost 5 bases and the J gene lost 7 bases, with 12 bases spanning the gap. CDR3 size: 13 residues. The chain's CDR3 is CASSILLANEQFF. The CDR3 DNA reads as TGTGCCAGCAGTATCCTCCTAGCGAATGAGCAGTTCTTC.

This CDR3 reads CASRQNGEQFF. In DNA form, the CDR3 reads TGTGCCAGCCGTCAGAACGGTGAGCAGTTCTTC. The chain employs TRBV6-1 and TRBJ2-1; D not certain. Germline V lookup: CDR1 MNHNS, CDR2 SASEGT. This CDR3 region has 11 residues. Trimming removed 8 bases from V and 9 bases from J, with 11 bases in between.

As for this clonotype: One junction end disagrees with the germline gene, perhaps due to a read error. V is TRBV12-3 or TRBV12-4 and J is TRBJ2-1; D is perhaps TRBD1 or TRBD2 (5 bases each). The CDR3 has 13 residues. CDR3 amino acids: CAGSGSSCNEQFF. The CDR3 coding sequence is TGTGCCGGTTCAGGGAGCTCCTGCAATGAGCAGTTCTTC.

V is TRBV15 and J is TRBJ2-7, with 10 bases that match TRBD1. Per germline, CDR1 LNHNV and CDR2 YYDKDF (reference sequence). With 3 bases clipped from V and 0 bases from J, the junction kept 8 bases outside the gene matches. This CDR3 has 17 residues. The CDR3 loop is CATSSQMGQGISYEQYF. In DNA, the CDR3 is TGTGCCACCAGCAGCCAAATGGGACAGGGGATCTCCTACGAGCAGTACTTC. Looking up the rest from reference TRBV15 and TRBJ2-7 gives the full variable domain: DAMVIQNPRYQVTQFGKPVTLSCSQTLNHNVMYWYQQKSSQAPKLLFHYYDKDFNNEADTPDNFQSRRPNTSFCFLDIRSPGLGDTAMYLCATSSQMGQGISYEQYFGPGTRLTVT.

This clonotype has a count of ten or more. An end of the junction does not agree with germline; a read error may underlie this. The rearrangement uses TRBV5-1 and TRBJ2-7; D unclear. The CDR3 runs to 13 residues. Germline values: CDR1 SGHRS, CDR2 YFSETQ. The CDR3 bases are TGTGCCAGCAGCTCCGACCGGGCCTACGAGCAGTACTTC. This encodes CASSSDRAYEQYF.

Comments on this clonotype: At one end, the junction sequence differs from germline, possibly due to a read error. V gene TRBV7-9 combines with J gene TRBJ2-4; 8 nucleotides match TRBD2. The CDR3 loop spans 17 amino acids. Germline V CDR1 and CDR2: SEHNR, FQNEAQ (reference sequence). The CDR3 protein is CAGSLAGRVGGKNIQYF. The CDR3 DNA reads as TGTGCCGGCAGCTTAGCGGGGCGGGTCGGTGGCAAAAACATTCAGTACTTC.

This clonotype turned up a few times. The genes are TRBV28 and TRBJ1-3, with D unclear. The V end was cut by 2 bases, the J end by 0 bases, with 5 bases between. Germline assignment: CDR1 MDHEN and CDR2 SYDVKM. The CDR3 contains 14 residues. CDR3 in amino acids: CASSLVRSGNTIYF. The CDR3 nucleotides are TGTGCCAGCAGTTTAGTTCGCTCTGGAAACACCATATATTTT.